This TCR beta chain is drawn from a study of blood T cell repertoires in COVID-19 (dated by TCRdb to 2018 to 2021). For context, the study as a whole: The collaborator samples originated in the United States, Italy and Spain and spanned the acute and convalescent phases of COVID-19. The material from the prospective study consisted of cDNA or gDNA derived from T cells, B-cell-depleted T cells, or PBMCs. The repertoires were released in a freely available public database intended as a resource for research on the immune response to SARS-CoV-2. Samples came from the ongoing ImmuneRACE study (first 160 participants) plus 1,254 subjects from 6 global collaborators. Nearly every sample came with metadata listing a de-identified subject ID, COVID-19 status, age in years and sex. Where available, HLA class I and class II types were obtained from metadata supplied by the sample provider rather than from assay-based typing. Deeply sampled blood TCRbeta repertoires from subjects exposed to, actively infected with, or recovered from COVID-19 were included in the dataset.

The immunoSEQ Assay, a bias-controlled multiplex PCR, was used to amplify TCRbeta CDR3 regions from genomic DNA. On the study's bioinformatics: Nucleated cell counts per sample were estimated from amplification of reference gene primers within the assay. To quantify the absolute abundance of each unique TCRbeta CDR3 rearrangement, sequence reads were collapsed and filtered. For each sample, productive Simpson clonality was calculated by taking the square root of Simpson's diversity index across productive rearrangements. TCRdb stores this immuneACCESS table with in-frame sequences only. Part of the clones is absent; in the studies checked, under half of the shortfall reflects unresolved V genes, and no reason is known for the rest. That table supplies the V and J calls and clone size; D and trimming were determined from the DNA. The sample profile shows more than 150,000 clones; around four fifths of them were found once. The ten largest clones add up to about 8.6% of the sample.

With regard to this clone: What this receptor recognizes is not known. No base qualities exist here, and no much larger clone lies one base off it.

Overall study outcomes, separate from this receptor: The amount of clinical and demographic metadata varied by source and participant and was provided uncurated.

Unmatched junction bases come to 5, with V trimmed by 5 bases and J by 2 bases. CDR1 and CDR2, looked up from the germline V gene, are SGHTA and FQGNSA. Reading from cysteine to phenylalanine, the CDR3 counts 15 amino acids. Only the CDR3 DNA stays, 45 bases, in frame from base 1. Enrolling through a virtual design, the prospective study's participants ranged in age from roughly 18 to 95 years and lived across 24 United States geographic areas. In the prospective study, cohorts were assigned on the basis of participant-reported clinical history obtained from a screening survey and a study questionnaire. For ImmuneRACE Cohort 3, a participant was defined as recovered based on two consecutive negative NP/OP PCR tests, clearance by a healthcare professional, or resolution of symptoms. Mobile phlebotomists in the prospective study collected whole blood, serum and a nasopharyngeal or oropharyngeal swab from every participant. Participants in the prospective study had the option to provide additional blood draws and questionnaires over a roughly 2-month period. Before DNA extraction, prospective study blood samples were shipped either frozen or at room temperature.

This receptor was obtained from a woman aged 45-60 years who had recovered from COVID-19. The rearranged chain carries TRBV7-2 and TRBJ1-3; 8 bases in the middle match TRBD1. Sequenced sample: PBMCs or T cells enriched from blood (not recorded which). The DNA is TGTGCCAGCAGCGTTTCAGGGGGCACTGGAAACACCATATATTTT. Its amino acids are CASSVSGGTGNTIYF.